Presented here are 16 T cell receptor beta chains from one specimen sequenced in a study of neurological immune-mediated disorders. TCRdb re-called the 5' RACE reads through MiXCR, storing one row per CDR3 protein. The sample has tens of thousands of distinct CDR3 sequences; about 3.5% are singletons. Material: PBMCs. The receptor source for this set is a man aged 35 to 55 with multiple sclerosis.

To note about this clonotype: A much larger clone differs by one base, so this may be a read error. The chain links TRBV10-2 to TRBJ1-1; D uncertain. V lost 10 bases, J lost 4 bases, and 10 bases lay in between. Germline lookup yields CDR1 WSHSY and CDR2 SAAADI. The CDR3 is 11 residues long. Here the CDR3 DNA reads TGCGCCACCGGGCGCCGCACTGAAGCTTTCTTT. It is translated as CATGRRTEAFF.

This clonotype was detected only a few times. CDR3: CASSQTRGSSYEQYF. The CDR3 DNA reads TGTGCCAGCAGCCAGACCCGGGGATCATCATACGAGCAGTACTTC. The genes are TRBV7-8 and TRBJ2-7, with D possibly TRBD2 on 5 matching bases. V gave up 5 bases and J gave up 4 bases, with 18 bases separating them. The CDR3 is made up of 15 amino acids. Germline loops: CDR1 SGHVS, CDR2 FQNEAQ. Filled out from reference TRBV7-8 and TRBJ2-7, the complete variable domain reads GAGVSQSPRYKVAKRGQDVALRCDPISGHVSLFWYQQALGQGPEFLTYFQNEAQLDKSGLPSDRFFAERPEGSVSTLKIQRTQQEDSAVYLCASSQTRGSSYEQYFGPGTRLTVT.

In this sample, this clonotype turned up a few times. The germline gene is not matched at one end of the junction; a read error may be the cause. Here the CDR3 DNA reads TGTGCCAGCAGTTTAGTGGGGGGGTCTAATTCACCCCTCAACTTT. Its protein is CASSLVGGSNSPLNF. The J gene is TRBJ1-6, the V gene TRBV12-3 or TRBV12-4, with D tentatively TRBD1 (5 bases). The CDR3 has 15 amino acids.

This rearrangement joins TRBV5-5 to TRBJ1-6; no firm D call. The V gene's germline CDR1 is SGHKS and CDR2 YYEKEE (reference sequence). V lost 5 bases and J 9 bases, leaving 18 bases between the germline ends. The CDR3 spans 15 residues. The CDR3 DNA reads as TGTGCCAGCAGGTGGGGTGAAGGTCCTAGTTCACCCCTCCACTTT. This gives the protein CASRWGEGPSSPLHF.

This clonotype was counted at least ten times. The V gene is TRBV20-1, the J gene TRBJ2-3, with TRBD2 matching over 9 bases. V shed 0 bases and J 2 bases; nucleotides not matched to a gene: 6. Per the germline V gene, CDR1 is DFQATT and CDR2 is SNEGSKA (reference sequence). The CDR3 has 16 amino acids. The CDR3 nucleotides are TGCAGTGCTAGAGATCCGGCTAGCGGGGTCACAGATACGCAGTATTTT. The encoded protein is CSARDPASGVTDTQYF.

This clonotype showed up many times. The chain has TRBV12-3 or TRBV12-4 and TRBJ1-5; no firm D call. This CDR3 has 14 amino acids. Trimming took 3 bases from V and 0 from J, leaving 6 bases between them. CDR3 region: CASSLPASNQPQHF. Here the CDR3 DNA reads TGTGCCAGCAGTTTGCCCGCTAGCAATCAGCCCCAGCATTTT.

This clonotype was found many times. The rearrangement links TRBV30 to TRBJ2-7; tentative D call: TRBD1 (6 bases). Germline CDR1 GTSNPN, CDR2 SVGIG (reference sequence). Trimming removed 6 bases at V and 3 bases at J, with 15 bases between. The CDR3 runs 13 residues. The CDR3: CACLTQGIYEQYF. DNA for the CDR3: TGTGCCTGCCTCACACAGGGAATCTACGAGCAGTACTTC.

This clonotype was picked up a small number of times. With a much larger clone just one base away, this may be a read error. The chain employs TRBV5-1 and TRBJ2-3; no clear D. V lost 0 bases and J 2 bases, leaving 10 bases between the germline ends. CDR1 SGHRS and CDR2 YFSETQ come from the germline V gene. This CDR3 spans 15 amino acids. The CDR3: CASSLEGKDTDTQYF. As DNA, the CDR3 is TGCGCCAGCAGCTTGGAGGGAAAGGACACAGATACGCAGTATTTT.

This clonotype was observed at least ten times. The V call is TRBV4-1, the J call TRBJ1-2; TRBD1 aligns across 7 bases. CDR1 and CDR2 from the germline V gene are MGHRA and YSYEKL. The junction had 15 bases not matched to a gene; V was cut back by 4 bases and J by 4 bases. The CDR3 extends over 17 amino acids. The CDR3: CASSPNPYVQGPYGYTF. The CDR3 DNA reads TGCGCCAGCAGCCCCAATCCCTACGTACAGGGGCCCTATGGCTACACCTTC.

This clonotype was detected many times. The rearrangement joins TRBV5-1 to TRBJ1-1; D gene uncertain. The CDR3 covers 15 residues. Germline-derived CDR1 and CDR2 are SGHRS and YFSETQ. V was pared by 4 bases and J by 0 bases, with 13 bases between. The CDR3 is CASSATQNLNTEAFF. Here the CDR3 DNA reads TGCGCCAGCAGCGCGACACAGAACTTGAACACTGAAGCTTTCTTT. The entire variable domain, with the rest obtained from reference TRBV5-1 and TRBJ1-1, is as follows: KAGVTQTPRYLIKTRGQQVTLSCSPISGHRSVSWYQQTPGQGLQFLFEYFSETQRNKGNFPGRFSGRQFSNSRSEMNVSTLELGDSALYLCASSATQNLNTEAFFGQGTRLTVV.

The sample holds many counts of this clonotype. The V and J genes are TRBV20-1 and TRBJ2-3, with unresolved D. The length of the CDR3 is 15 residues. V was trimmed by 5 bases and J by 1 base, leaving 16 bases between them. Germline V gene data show CDR1 as DFQATT and CDR2 as SNEGSKA (reference sequence). The CDR3 here is CSAPQPGVGTDTQYF. The DNA of the CDR3 is TGCAGTGCTCCACAGCCCGGTGTGGGCACAGATACGCAGTATTTT.

There are many counts of this clonotype. This chain uses TRBV11-2 with TRBJ2-1, with a tentative D call TRBD2 (6 bases). Trimming pared 6 bases from V and 0 bases from J, leaving 21 bases between. This CDR3 has 18 amino acids. Per the germline V gene, CDR1 is SGHAT and CDR2 is FQNNGV. The CDR3: CASREGSSVIHSYNEQFF. As DNA, the CDR3 is TGTGCCAGCAGGGAGGGTAGTAGCGTTATTCACTCCTACAATGAGCAGTTCTTC.

This clonotype was observed at least ten times. The chain combines TRBV6-5 with TRBJ1-1; TRBD1 matches at 10 bases. CDR3 length: 15 residues. Germline-derived CDR1 and CDR2 are MNHEY and SVGAGI. With 7 bases clipped from V and 0 bases from J, the junction kept 5 bases outside the gene matches. This chain's CDR3 is CASTLGQGLNTEAFF. The CDR3 DNA reads TGTGCCAGCACCCTGGGACAGGGGTTGAACACTGAAGCTTTCTTT.

The rearrangement uses TRBV18 and TRBJ2-5; a possible D gene is TRBD1 (5 bases). This CDR3 region has 13 residues. Trimming left V 3 bases short and J 5 bases short, with 10 bases between. CDR1 is KGHSH and CDR2 is LQKENI in the germline V gene. CDR3: CASSPQGWETQYF. In nucleotides, the CDR3 is TGTGCCAGCTCACCCCAGGGTTGGGAGACCCAGTACTTC. Full variable domain (rest looked up from reference TRBV18 and TRBJ2-5): NAGVMQNPRHLVRRRGQEARLRCSPMKGHSHVYWYRQLPEEGLKFMVYLQKENIIDESGMPKERFSAEFPKEGPSILRIQQVVRGDSAAYFCASSPQGWETQYFGPGTRLLVL.

This clonotype was found many times. The chain combines TRBV4-1 with TRBJ1-2; the D gene is possibly TRBD1 (6 bases). Germline assignment: CDR1 MGHRA and CDR2 YSYEKL. V was shortened by 1 base and J by 8 bases, with 17 bases between the two germline ends. This CDR3 contains 15 residues. CDR3 region: CASSQAHRGALGYTF. CDR3 nucleotide sequence: TGCGCCAGCAGCCAAGCCCACCGGGGGGCGCTCGGCTACACCTTC.

This clonotype came up many times. CDR3 protein: CSADPYSTLQETQYF. CDR3 in DNA: TGCAGTGCAGACCCTTACTCGACGTTACAAGAGACCCAGTACTTC. V usage is TRBV20-1 and J usage is TRBJ2-5; D gene uncertain. V lost 6 bases, J lost 2 bases, and 19 bases lay in between. Germline assignment: CDR1 DFQATT and CDR2 SNEGSKA (reference sequence). This CDR3 has 15 amino acids.